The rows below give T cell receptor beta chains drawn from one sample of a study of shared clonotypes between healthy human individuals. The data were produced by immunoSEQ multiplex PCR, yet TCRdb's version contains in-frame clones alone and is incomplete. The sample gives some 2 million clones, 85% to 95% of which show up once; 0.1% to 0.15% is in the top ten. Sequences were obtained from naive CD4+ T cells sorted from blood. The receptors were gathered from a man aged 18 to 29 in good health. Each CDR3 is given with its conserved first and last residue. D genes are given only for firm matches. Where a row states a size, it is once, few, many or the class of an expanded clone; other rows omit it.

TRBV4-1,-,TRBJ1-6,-,CASSQVGQPPLHF,TGCGCCAGCAGCCAAGTTGGACAGCCACCCCTCCACTTT
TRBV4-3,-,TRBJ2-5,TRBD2,CASSQDLVTSGKETQYF,TGCGCCAGCAGCCAAGATCTTGTAACTAGCGGGAAAGAGACCCAGTACTTC
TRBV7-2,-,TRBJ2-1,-,CASSALYLVNEQFF,TGTGCCAGCAGCGCACTCTATTTGGTTAATGAGCAGTTCTTC
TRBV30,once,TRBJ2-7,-,CAWSPLYEQYF,TGTGCCTGGAGTCCTCTTTACGAGCAGTACTTC
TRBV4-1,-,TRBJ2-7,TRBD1,CASSQRTGAEYEQYF,TGCGCCAGCAGCCAACGGACAGGGGCGGAATACGAGCAGTACTTC
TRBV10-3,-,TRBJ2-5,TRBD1,CAISAGQGQETQYF,TGTGCCATCAGTGCGGGACAGGGCCAAGAGACCCAGTACTTC
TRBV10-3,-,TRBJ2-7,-,CAISVISGTKEQYF,TGTGCCATCAGTGTGATCTCTGGGACGAAAGAGCAGTACTTC
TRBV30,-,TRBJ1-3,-,CAWSATGFAGNTIYF,TGTGCCTGGAGTGCAACGGGGTTCGCTGGAAACACCATATATTTT
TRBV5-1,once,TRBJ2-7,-,CASSQEGYEQYF,TGCGCCAGCAGCCAGGAGGGCTACGAGCAGTACTTC
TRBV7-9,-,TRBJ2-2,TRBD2,CASISGANTGELFF,TGTGCCAGTATAAGCGGGGCGAACACCGGGGAGCTGTTTTTT
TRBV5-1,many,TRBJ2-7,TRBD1,CASSTGQSYSYEQYF,TGCGCCAGCAGCACGGGACAGTCTTACTCCTACGAGCAGTACTTC
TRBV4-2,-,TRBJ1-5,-,CASSQVESSQPQHF,TGTGCCAGCAGCCAAGTAGAAAGTTCTCAGCCCCAGCATTTT
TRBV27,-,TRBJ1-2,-,CASSGFGQLYGYTF,TGTGCCAGCAGTGGCTTCGGGCAGCTCTATGGCTACACCTTC
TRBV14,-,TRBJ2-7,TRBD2,CASSLAGVGEQYF,TGTGCCAGCAGCCTAGCGGGAGTTGGCGAGCAGTACTTC
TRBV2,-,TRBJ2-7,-,CASRPGLLSYEQYF,TGTGCCAGCCGGCCGGGACTCCTCTCCTACGAGCAGTACTTC
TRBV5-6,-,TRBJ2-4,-,CASSLDGIAKNIQYF,TGTGCCAGCAGCTTGGATGGGATAGCCAAAAACATTCAGTACTTC
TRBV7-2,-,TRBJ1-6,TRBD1,CASSFAGTDSPLHF,TGTGCCAGCAGCTTTGCCGGGACAGATTCACCCCTCCACTTT
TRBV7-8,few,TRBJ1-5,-,CASSLQGNQPQHF,TGTGCCAGCAGCTTACAGGGCAATCAGCCCCAGCATTTT
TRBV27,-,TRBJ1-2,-,CASSLDRLNYGYTF,TGTGCCAGCAGTTTAGACAGACTTAACTATGGCTACACCTTC
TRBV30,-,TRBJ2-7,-,CAWGLGVEEQYF,TGTGCCTGGGGCCTTGGAGTCGAAGAGCAGTACTTC
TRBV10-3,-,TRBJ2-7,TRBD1,CAIRTGTSYEQYF,TGTGCCATACGGACAGGGACTTCCTACGAGCAGTACTTC
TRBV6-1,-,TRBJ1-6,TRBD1,CASSDGRTGGYSPLHF,TGTGCCAGCAGTGACGGAAGGACAGGGGGTTATTCACCCCTCCACTTT
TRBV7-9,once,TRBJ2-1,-,CASSLGGGAYNEQFF,TGTGCCAGCAGCTTAGGTGGGGGGGCATACAATGAGCAGTTCTTC
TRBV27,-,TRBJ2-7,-,CASSLRGISSYEQYF,TGTGCCAGCAGTTTAAGGGGGATCAGCTCCTACGAGCAGTACTTC
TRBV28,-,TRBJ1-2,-,CASSLRGEAGDGYTF,TGTGCCAGCAGTTTAAGGGGAGAGGCCGGCGATGGCTACACCTTC
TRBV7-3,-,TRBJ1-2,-,CASSPTSPAVPDGYTF,TGTGCCAGCAGCCCAACCTCCCCGGCGGTTCCAGATGGCTACACCTTC
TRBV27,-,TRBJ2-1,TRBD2,CASTPLGLVSYNEQFF,TGTGCCAGCACCCCACTGGGACTAGTGTCCTACAATGAGCAGTTCTTC
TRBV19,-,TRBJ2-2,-,CASALQPLSTGELFF,TGTGCCAGTGCCCTCCAGCCCTTGTCCACCGGGGAGCTGTTTTTT
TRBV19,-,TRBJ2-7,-,CASSIGAGLRYEQYF,TGTGCCAGTAGTATAGGAGCCGGGCTCCGCTACGAGCAGTACTTC
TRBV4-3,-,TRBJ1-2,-,CASSRGVRVDYGYTF,TGCGCCAGCAGCCGCGGCGTGAGAGTGGACTATGGCTACACCTTC
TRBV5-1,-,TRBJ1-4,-,CASSSPSQGDKLFF,TGCGCCAGCAGCTCCCCTAGTCAGGGAGATAAACTGTTTTTT
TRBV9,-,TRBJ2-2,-,CASRGAQDTGELFF,TGTGCCAGCAGAGGGGCGCAGGACACCGGGGAGCTGTTTTTT
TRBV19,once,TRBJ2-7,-,CASSMSGTGTYEQYF,TGTGCCAGTAGTATGTCAGGGACGGGCACCTACGAGCAGTACTTC